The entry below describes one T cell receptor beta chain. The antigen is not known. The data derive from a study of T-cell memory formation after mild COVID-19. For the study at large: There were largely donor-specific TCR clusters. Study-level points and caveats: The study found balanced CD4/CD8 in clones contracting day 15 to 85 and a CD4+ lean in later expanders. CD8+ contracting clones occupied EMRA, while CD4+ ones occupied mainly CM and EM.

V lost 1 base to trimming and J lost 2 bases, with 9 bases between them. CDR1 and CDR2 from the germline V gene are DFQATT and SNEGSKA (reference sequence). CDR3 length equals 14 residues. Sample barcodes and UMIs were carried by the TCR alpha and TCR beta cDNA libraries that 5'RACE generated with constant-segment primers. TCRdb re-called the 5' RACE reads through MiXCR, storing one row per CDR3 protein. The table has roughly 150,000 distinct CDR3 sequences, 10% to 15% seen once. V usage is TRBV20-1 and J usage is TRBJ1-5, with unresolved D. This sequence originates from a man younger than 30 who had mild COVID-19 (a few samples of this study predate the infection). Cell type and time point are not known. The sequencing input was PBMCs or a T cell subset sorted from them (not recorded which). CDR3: CSARGPQGNQPQHF. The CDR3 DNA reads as TGCAGTGCTAGAGGACCCCAGGGCAATCAGCCCCAGCATTTT.